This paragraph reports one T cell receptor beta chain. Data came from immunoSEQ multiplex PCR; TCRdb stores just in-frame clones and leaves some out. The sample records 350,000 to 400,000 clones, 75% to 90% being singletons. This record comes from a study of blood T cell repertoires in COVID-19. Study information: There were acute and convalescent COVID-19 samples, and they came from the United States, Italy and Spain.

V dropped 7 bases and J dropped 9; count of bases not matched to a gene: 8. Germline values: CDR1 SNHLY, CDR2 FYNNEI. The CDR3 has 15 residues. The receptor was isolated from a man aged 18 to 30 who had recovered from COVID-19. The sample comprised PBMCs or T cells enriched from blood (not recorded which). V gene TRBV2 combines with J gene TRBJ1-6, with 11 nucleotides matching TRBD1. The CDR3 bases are TGTGCCAGCAAACCCGGGACAGGGGGAAGTTCACCCCTCCACTTT. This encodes CASKPGTGGSSPLHF.